These T cell receptor beta chains were read from a single sample in a study of blood T cell repertoires in COVID-19. TCRdb keeps only in-frame clones here, not all; method: immunoSEQ multiplex PCR. The table lists 180,000 or so clones, approximately 90% of them singletons. Sequencing was carried out using peripheral blood. All receptors come from a woman aged 45-59 years with acute or convalescent COVID-19. Each CDR3 is given with its conserved first and last residue. D genes are given only for firm matches. The listing skips clone size in some rows; elsewhere it reads once, few, many or a size class.

CASTDQGQANEKLFF	TGCGCCAGCACCGACCAGGGACAGGCCAATGAAAAACTGTTTTTT	TRBD1	few	TRBV4-1	TRBJ1-4
CAWSPGGGYTF	TGTGCCTGGAGTCCAGGGGGTGGCTACACCTTC	TRBD1	.	TRBV30	TRBJ1-2
CASRPQATNEKLFF	TGCGCCAGCAGACCACAAGCAACTAATGAAAAACTGTTTTTT	.	.	TRBV5-1	TRBJ1-4
CATSLGNYGYTF	TGTGCCACCTCTCTTGGCAACTATGGCTACACCTTC	.	.	TRBV2	TRBJ1-2
CASSLVARSYNEQFF	TGTGCCAGCAGCTTAGTGGCTAGGTCCTACAATGAGCAGTTCTTC	.	.	TRBV7-2	TRBJ2-1
CARSDRAGSYEQYF	TGTGCCAGATCGGACAGGGCCGGGTCCTACGAGCAGTACTTC	TRBD1	few	TRBV2	TRBJ2-7
CATGTDIETQYF	TGTGCCACAGGGACAGACATTGAGACCCAGTACTTC	TRBD1	.	TRBV24-1	TRBJ2-5
CATSDPGQGNTGELFF	TGTGCCACCAGTGACCCCGGACAGGGTAACACCGGGGAGCTGTTTTTT	TRBD1	.	TRBV24-1	TRBJ2-2
CASSEALGVLTYEQYF	TGTGCCAGCAGTGAAGCTTTAGGGGTACTAACTTACGAGCAGTACTTC	.	.	TRBV6-1	TRBJ2-7
CASSYSRQGILSNQPQHF	TGTGCCAGCAGTTACTCGAGACAGGGGATTCTTAGCAATCAGCCCCAGCATTTT	TRBD1	.	TRBV6-2/TRBV6-3	TRBJ1-5
CASSEASGRYGYTF	TGCGCCAGCAGTGAAGCTAGCGGGAGGTATGGCTACACCTTC	.	once	TRBV10-2	TRBJ1-2
CAISDVGQGVDGYTF	TGTGCCATCAGTGATGTCGGGCAGGGCGTTGATGGCTACACCTTC	.	.	TRBV10-3	TRBJ1-2
CASTITGIDSPLHF	TGTGCCAGCACTATAACAGGGATTGATTCACCCCTCCACTTT	.	.	TRBV6-5	TRBJ1-6
CASSLGVDTEAFF	TGCGCCAGCAGCTTAGGGGTTGACACTGAAGCTTTCTTT	.	.	TRBV5-1	TRBJ1-1
CASSFDYRGHTEAFF	TGTGCCAGCAGCTTCGATTACAGGGGGCATACTGAAGCTTTCTTT	TRBD1	.	TRBV11-2	TRBJ1-1
CATSDPDNTWETQYF	TGTGCCACCAGTGACCCTGACAACACCTGGGAGACCCAGTACTTC	.	.	TRBV24-1	TRBJ2-5
CASSQRQRNEKLFF	TGTGCCAGCAGTCAACGACAGAGGAATGAAAAACTGTTTTTT	.	.	TRBV6-5	TRBJ1-4
CASSLGMGDEQFF	TGTGCCAGCAGCTTAGGGATGGGAGATGAGCAGTTCTTC	.	.	TRBV7-2	TRBJ2-1
CAASSVETDTQYF	TGTGCCGCCTCTAGCGTCGAAACAGATACGCAGTATTTT	.	once	TRBV10-3	TRBJ2-3
CASSPFLTGGYEQYF	TGTGCCAGCTCACCCTTCCTCACAGGGGGCTACGAGCAGTACTTC	TRBD1	once	TRBV18	TRBJ2-7
CASTQRGIFGELFF	TGTGCCAGTACCCAGCGGGGGATTTTCGGGGAGCTGTTTTTT	TRBD2	.	TRBV19	TRBJ2-2
CASKENTQYF	TGCGCCAGCAAAGAGAATACGCAGTATTTT	.	.	TRBV10-2	TRBJ2-3
CASRREAMNTEAFF	TGTGCCAGCAGGAGGGAGGCTATGAACACTGAAGCTTTCTTT	.	.	TRBV2	TRBJ1-1
CASSQQRGQGAGGVAGELFF	TGTGCCAGCAGCCAACAACGGGGACAGGGGGCTGGTGGGGTAGCCGGGGAGCTGTTTTTT	TRBD1	.	TRBV7-8	TRBJ2-2
CASSYRETQYF	TGTGCCAGCAGTTACCGTGAGACCCAGTACTTC	.	.	TRBV6-5	TRBJ2-5
CASRPKTGASTQYF	TGTGCCAGCAGACCCAAGACAGGGGCAAGTACGCAGTATTTT	TRBD1	.	TRBV5-6	TRBJ2-3
CASSEGAGLGTEAFF	TGTGCCAGCAGTGAAGGGGCGGGACTGGGCACTGAAGCTTTCTTT	.	.	TRBV2	TRBJ1-1
CASSVGGEPYEQYF	TGTGCCAGCAGCGTCGGCGGAGAGCCCTACGAGCAGTACTTC	.	.	TRBV9	TRBJ2-7
CASSFGGGVSNQPQHF	TGTGCCAGCAGCTTTGGTGGAGGGGTGAGCAATCAGCCCCAGCATTTT	.	few	TRBV7-9	TRBJ1-5
CASSLVPGQGAVYEQYF	TGTGCCAGCAGCTTAGTACCGGGACAGGGGGCTGTCTACGAGCAGTACTTC	TRBD1	.	TRBV7-2	TRBJ2-7
CASSLDNNQPQHF	TGTGCCAGCAGCTTAGACAATAATCAGCCCCAGCATTTT	.	.	TRBV7-2	TRBJ1-5
CASGLVPGTNYGYTF	TGTGCTAGTGGTTTGGTACCGGGTACTAACTATGGCTACACCTTC	.	.	TRBV12-5	TRBJ1-2
CASSRRTGDMSYNSPLHF	TGCGCCAGCAGCAGACGGACAGGGGACATGTCCTATAATTCACCCCTCCACTTT	TRBD1	once	TRBV5-1	TRBJ1-6
CASSDPSEAFF	TGCGCCAGCAGTGACCCCTCTGAAGCTTTCTTT	.	.	TRBV10-1	TRBJ1-1
CASSLGMGALYNSPLHF	TGTGCCAGCAGCTTAGGGATGGGGGCCCTCTATAATTCACCCCTCCACTTT	.	few	TRBV7-2	TRBJ1-6
CASSGGGQPLHF	TGCGCCAGCAGTGGGGGGGGTCAACCCCTCCACTTT	.	.	TRBV10-1	TRBJ1-6
CASRGTGETDTQYF	TGTGCCAGCAGGGGGACAGGGGAAACAGATACGCAGTATTTT	TRBD1	once	TRBV2	TRBJ2-3
CASSLDSLAGGKNEQFF	TGTGCCAGCAGCTTAGATAGTTTAGCGGGGGGAAAAAATGAGCAGTTCTTC	TRBD2	few	TRBV11-3	TRBJ2-1
CASSPLGLATETQYF	TGTGCCAGCAGTCCTCTGGGACTAGCAACAGAGACCCAGTACTTC	TRBD2	.	TRBV27	TRBJ2-5
CASSLDVTNTGELFF	TGCGCCAGCAGCTTGGATGTGACTAACACCGGGGAGCTGTTTTTT	.	.	TRBV5-1	TRBJ2-2
CASSSDSFQETQYF	TGTGCCAGCAGCTCGGACTCTTTTCAAGAGACCCAGTACTTC	.	.	TRBV5-4	TRBJ2-5
CATSREVSAGSTDTQYF	TGTGCCACCAGCAGAGAAGTTTCGGCAGGGAGCACAGATACGCAGTATTTT	.	.	TRBV15	TRBJ2-3
CASSSRTDSNQPQHF	TGTGCCAGCAGCTCACGGACAGATAGCAATCAGCCCCAGCATTTT	.	.	TRBV3-1/TRBV3-2	TRBJ1-5
CATVGGPPYNEQFF	TGTGCCACCGTGGGGGGGCCCCCCTACAATGAGCAGTTCTTC	.	.	TRBV6-5	TRBJ2-1
CASSQAGAETQYF	TGTGCCAGCAGCCAAGCAGGGGCGGAGACCCAGTACTTC	.	.	TRBV3-1/TRBV3-2	TRBJ2-5
CASSFGRDRDFSDTQYF	TGTGCCAGCAGTTTCGGCCGGGACAGGGACTTCTCAGATACGCAGTATTTT	TRBD1	once	TRBV6-2/TRBV6-3	TRBJ2-3
CASSFGSLTDTQYF	TGTGCCAGCAGCTTTGGCTCGCTCACAGATACGCAGTATTTT	.	.	TRBV5-4	TRBJ2-3
CASSKYREANYGYTF	TGTGCCAGCAGTAAATACCGGGAAGCTAACTATGGCTACACCTTC	.	.	TRBV6-2/TRBV6-3	TRBJ1-2
CATSDSTDRNTEAFF	TGTGCCACCAGTGATTCGACGGACAGGAACACTGAAGCTTTCTTT	.	.	TRBV24-1	TRBJ1-1
CASSLASSSSTDTQYF	TGCGCCAGCAGCTTGGCCAGTTCGTCTAGCACAGATACGCAGTATTTT	.	.	TRBV5-1	TRBJ2-3
CASSFYSGRLYNEQFF	TGTGCCAGCAGCTTCTATAGCGGGAGGCTTTACAATGAGCAGTTCTTC	TRBD2	.	TRBV5-5	TRBJ2-1
CASSQRLPNTEAFF	TGTGCCAGCAGCCAACGTCTTCCGAACACTGAAGCTTTCTTT	.	.	TRBV3-1/TRBV3-2	TRBJ1-1
CASSSIYGLNEQFF	TGTGCCAGCAGCTCTATTTATGGTCTGAATGAGCAGTTCTTC	.	.	TRBV5-6	TRBJ2-1
CASSSRGREEETQYF	TGTGCCAGCAGCTCCAGGGGCCGGGAGGAAGAGACCCAGTACTTC	.	.	TRBV11-1	TRBJ2-5
CASSSGTGPRDYGYTF	TGTGCCAGCAGCTCCGGGACAGGGCCGCGGGACTATGGCTACACCTTC	TRBD1	few	TRBV9	TRBJ1-2